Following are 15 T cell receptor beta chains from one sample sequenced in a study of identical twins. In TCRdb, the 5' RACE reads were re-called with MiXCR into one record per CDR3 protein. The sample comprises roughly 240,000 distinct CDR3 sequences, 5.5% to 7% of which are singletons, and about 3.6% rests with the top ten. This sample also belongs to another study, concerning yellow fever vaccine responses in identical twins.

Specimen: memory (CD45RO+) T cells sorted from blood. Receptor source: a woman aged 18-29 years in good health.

In nucleotides, the CDR3 is TGCGCCAGCAGATCAGGAGGGCGGCGACAAGAGACCCAGTACTTC. Encoded protein: CASRSGGRRQETQYF. This sequence joins TRBV5-1 and TRBJ2-5; a possible D gene is TRBD2 (6 bases). This CDR3 spans 15 amino acids. Deletions cut 5 bases from V and 2 bases from J, with 16 bases between. Germline V gene lookup returns CDR1 SGHRS and CDR2 YFSETQ.

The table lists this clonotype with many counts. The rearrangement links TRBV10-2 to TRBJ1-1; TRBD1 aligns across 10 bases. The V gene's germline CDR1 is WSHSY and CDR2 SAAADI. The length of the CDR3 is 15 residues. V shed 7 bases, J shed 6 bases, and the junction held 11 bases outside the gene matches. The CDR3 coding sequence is TGCGCCAGCAATATGGACAGGGGGGGGTACGCTGAAGCTTTCTTT. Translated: CASNMDRGGYAEAFF.

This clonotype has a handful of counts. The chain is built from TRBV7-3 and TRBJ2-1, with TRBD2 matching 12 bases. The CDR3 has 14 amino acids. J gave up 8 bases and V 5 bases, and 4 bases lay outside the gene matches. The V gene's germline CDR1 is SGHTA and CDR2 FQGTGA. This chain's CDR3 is CASSGGLAGDEQFF. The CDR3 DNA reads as TGTGCCAGCAGCGGGGGACTAGCGGGTGATGAGCAGTTCTTC.

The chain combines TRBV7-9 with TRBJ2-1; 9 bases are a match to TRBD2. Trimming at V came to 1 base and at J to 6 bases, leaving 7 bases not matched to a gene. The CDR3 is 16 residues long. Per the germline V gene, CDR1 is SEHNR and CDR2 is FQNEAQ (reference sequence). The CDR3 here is CASSLDGGRARNEQFF. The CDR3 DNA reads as TGTGCCAGCAGCTTAGATGGCGGGAGGGCTCGCAATGAGCAGTTCTTC.

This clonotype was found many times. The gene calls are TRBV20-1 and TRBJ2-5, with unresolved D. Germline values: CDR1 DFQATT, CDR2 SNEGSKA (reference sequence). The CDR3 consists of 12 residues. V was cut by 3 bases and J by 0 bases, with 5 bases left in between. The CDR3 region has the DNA TGCAGTGCTAGTGGACACCAAGAGACCCAGTACTTC. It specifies CSASGHQETQYF.

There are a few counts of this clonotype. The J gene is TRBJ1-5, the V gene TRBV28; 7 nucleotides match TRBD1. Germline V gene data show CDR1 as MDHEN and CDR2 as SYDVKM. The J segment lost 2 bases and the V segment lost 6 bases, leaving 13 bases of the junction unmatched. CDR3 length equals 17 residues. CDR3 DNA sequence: TGTGCCAGCAGAGCCAGCGGCCCCAGGGGGGGCAATCAGCCCCAGCATTTT. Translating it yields CASRASGPRGGNQPQHF.

The CDR3 loop reads CASSPRDRAIGELFF. The CDR3, as DNA: TGTGCCAGCAGTCCCCGGGACAGGGCCATCGGGGAGCTGTTTTTT. The rearrangement uses TRBV28 and TRBJ2-2, with 9 bases identical to TRBD1. The CDR3 extends over 15 amino acids. Germline CDR1 reads MDHEN; CDR2 reads SYDVKM. Trimming took 5 bases from V and 7 from J; bases not matched to a gene: 8. Filled out from reference TRBV28 and TRBJ2-2, the complete variable domain reads DVKVTQSSRYLVKRTGEKVFLECVQDMDHENMFWYRQDPGLGLRLIYFSYDVKMKEKGDIPEGYSVSREKKERFSLILESASTNQTSMYLCASSPRDRAIGELFFGEGSRLTVL.

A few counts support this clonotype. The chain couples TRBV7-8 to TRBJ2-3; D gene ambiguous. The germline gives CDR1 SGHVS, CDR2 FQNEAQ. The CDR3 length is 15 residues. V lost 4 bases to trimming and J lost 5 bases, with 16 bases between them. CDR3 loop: CASSSPYIKGDTQYF. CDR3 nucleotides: TGTGCCAGCAGCTCCCCCTACATTAAGGGAGATACGCAGTATTTT.

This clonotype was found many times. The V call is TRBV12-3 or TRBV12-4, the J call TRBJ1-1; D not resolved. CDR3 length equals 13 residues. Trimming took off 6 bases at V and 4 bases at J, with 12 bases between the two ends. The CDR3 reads CASRIRVGTEAFF. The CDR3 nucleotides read TGTGCCAGCAGAATTAGGGTGGGCACTGAAGCTTTCTTT.

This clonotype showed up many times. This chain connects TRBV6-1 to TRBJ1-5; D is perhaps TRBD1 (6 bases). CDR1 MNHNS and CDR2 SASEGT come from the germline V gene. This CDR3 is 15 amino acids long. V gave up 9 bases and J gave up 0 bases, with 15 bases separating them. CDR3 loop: CASRGTPNSNQPQHF. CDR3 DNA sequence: TGTGCCAGTCGTGGGACACCTAATAGCAATCAGCCCCAGCATTTT.

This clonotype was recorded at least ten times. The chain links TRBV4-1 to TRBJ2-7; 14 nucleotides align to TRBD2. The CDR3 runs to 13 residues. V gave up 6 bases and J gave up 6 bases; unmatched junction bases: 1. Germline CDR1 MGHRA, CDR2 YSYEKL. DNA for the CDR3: TGCGCCAGCAGGGGACTAGCGGGAGCCGAGCAGTACTTC. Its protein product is CASRGLAGAEQYF.

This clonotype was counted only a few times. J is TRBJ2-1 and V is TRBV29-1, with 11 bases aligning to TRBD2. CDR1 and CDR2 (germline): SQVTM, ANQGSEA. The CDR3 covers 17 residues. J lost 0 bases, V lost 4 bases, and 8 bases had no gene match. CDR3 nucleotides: TGCAGCGTTGGGGGTAGCGGGAGGGCTCACTCCTACAATGAGCAGTTCTTC. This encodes CSVGGSGRAHSYNEQFF.

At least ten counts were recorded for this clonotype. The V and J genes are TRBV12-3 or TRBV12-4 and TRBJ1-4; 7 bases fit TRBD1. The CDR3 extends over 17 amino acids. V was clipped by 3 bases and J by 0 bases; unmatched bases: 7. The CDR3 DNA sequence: TGTGCCAGCAGTTTTTCCTGGGACAGAGCAACTAATGAAAAACTGTTTTTT. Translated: CASSFSWDRATNEKLFF.

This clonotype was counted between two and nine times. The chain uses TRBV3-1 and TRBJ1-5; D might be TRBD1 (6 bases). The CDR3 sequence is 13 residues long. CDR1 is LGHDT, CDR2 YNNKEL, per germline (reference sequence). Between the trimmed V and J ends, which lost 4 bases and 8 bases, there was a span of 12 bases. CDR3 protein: CASSLTGTEPQHF. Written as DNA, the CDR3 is TGTGCCAGCAGCCTTACAGGGACGGAGCCCCAGCATTTT. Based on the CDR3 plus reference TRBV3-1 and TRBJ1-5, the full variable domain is DTAVSQTPKYLVTQMGNDKSIKCEQNLGHDTMYWYKQDSKKFLKIMFSYNNKELIINETVPNRFSPKSPDKAHLNLHINSLELGDSAVYFCASSLTGTEPQHFGDGTRLSIL.

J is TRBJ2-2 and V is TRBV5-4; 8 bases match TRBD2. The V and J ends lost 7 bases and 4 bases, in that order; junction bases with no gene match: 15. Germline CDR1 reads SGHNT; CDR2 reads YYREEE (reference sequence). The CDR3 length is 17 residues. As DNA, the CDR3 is TGTGCCAGCGGCCGCCGGACCGGGGGGGCTGGCACCGGGGAGCTGTTTTTT. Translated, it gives CASGRRTGGAGTGELFF.